This TCR beta chain was sequenced during a study of beta chain features in type 1 diabetes. Only one heparinised blood draw was taken per donor, and its volume averaged roughly 120 mL. The authors obtained over 95% purity in all sorted populations. Trimming removed 0 bases at V and 5 bases at J, with 17 bases between. CDR3 size: 16 residues. Germline V gives CDR1 SGHDN, CDR2 FVKESK. The isolated RNA, all of it, was reverse transcribed, so expressed TCRB transcripts were what got sequenced. Profiling relied on immunoSEQ multiplex PCR, and the TCRdb table lists in-frame clones only, not all of them. The sample has hundreds of thousands of clones, around 15% seen once. This clone was recorded a few times. What it binds is unknown. Points from the study as a whole: Moderately but significantly shorter TCRB CDR3s were found in Type 1 diabetes patients in all four CD4+ subsets. Junctions at VDJ sites from type 1 diabetes patients had fewer insertions and more deletions. Reads derived from cDNA could over-represent cells showing high TCR expression.

Sequencing was performed on naive CD4+ T cells from blood. This receptor was taken from a man aged 18 to 29 with type 1 diabetes. The rearrangement uses TRBV14 and TRBJ2-7, with D unclear. This CDR3 reads CASSQDRWQPVHEQYF. The DNA for the CDR3 is TGTGCCAGCAGCCAAGATAGATGGCAGCCCGTTCACGAGCAGTACTTC.